This entry features one TCR beta chain sequence. The data originate from a study of T cells after yellow fever vaccination. Germline V gene data show CDR1 as LGHNA and CDR2 as YSLEER. The CDR3 is 16 amino acids. V shed 1 base and J shed 4 bases, with 16 bases lying between them. A single record per CDR3 protein comes from TCRdb applying MiXCR to the 5' RACE reads. The sample includes under 500,000 distinct CDR3 sequences, over 15% of them seen just once. The chain combines TRBV4-3 with TRBJ2-5, with D perhaps assigned TRBD1 or TRBD2 (5 bases each). Sample: PBMCs, taken before the yellow fever booster vaccination. This receptor was taken from a man aged 18 to 30 who received the YFV17D yellow fever vaccine. The CDR3 here is CASSQGHRGSSETQYF. The CDR3 DNA sequence: TGCGCCAGCAGCCAAGGGCATCGGGGCAGCTCAGAGACCCAGTACTTC.